The 20 T cell receptor beta chains listed next were all sequenced from one sample in a study of blood T cell repertoires in COVID-19. Clones were read by immunoSEQ multiplex PCR, and TCRdb kept only the in-frame ones, dropping some. The repertoire holds roughly 84,000 clones, less than 80% seen once, with around 4% in the top ten. Material for sequencing was peripheral blood. The origin of the receptors is a woman aged 45-65 years with acute or convalescent COVID-19.

This sequence joins TRBV5-6 and TRBJ1-2; 8 bases are a match to TRBD1. The CDR3 consists of 13 residues. V lost 4 bases and J lost 7; bases outside the gene matches: 6. Per germline, CDR1 SGHDT and CDR2 YYEEEE. Written as DNA, the CDR3 is TGTGCCAGCAGCACCCAGGGGGCCGGTGGCTACACCTTC. Encoded protein: CASSTQGAGGYTF. Drawing the rest from reference TRBV5-6 and TRBJ1-2, the complete variable domain is DAGVTQSPTHLIKTRGQQVTLRCSPKSGHDTVSWYQQALGQGPQFIFQYYEEEERQRGNFPDRFSGHQFPNYSSELNVNALLLGDSALYLCASSTQGAGGYTFGSGTRLTVV.

This chain joins TRBV2 and TRBJ1-1, with D possibly matching TRBD1 (6 bases). This CDR3 contains 13 residues. The germline V and J ends were trimmed by 4 bases and 6 bases, with 12 bases remaining between them. Germline V gives CDR1 SNHLY, CDR2 FYNNEI. CDR3 sequence: CASSGGGMPEAFF. CDR3 nucleotides: TGTGCCAGCAGTGGAGGGGGTATGCCTGAAGCTTTCTTT.

As to this clone: Other nucleotide sequences from this sample produce the same CDR3. The chain employs TRBV5-1 and TRBJ1-2; D ambiguous. Germline values: CDR1 SGHRS, CDR2 YFSETQ. V was shortened by 2 bases and J by 0 bases, with 5 bases between the two germline ends. CDR3 length equals 13 residues. CDR3 in DNA: TGCGCCAGCAGCTTATCGGCTAACTATGGCTACACCTTC. Protein: CASSLSANYGYTF.

This clone was seen many times. The chain is built from TRBV15 and TRBJ1-4; 10 positions agree with TRBD1. The length of the CDR3 is 16 residues. Germline-derived CDR1 and CDR2 are LNHNV and YYDKDF (reference sequence). The junction had 5 bases not matched to a gene; V was cut back by 1 base and J by 6 bases. CDR3 protein: CATSRVRGQGDEKLFF. DNA of the CDR3: TGTGCCACCAGCAGAGTAAGAGGACAGGGGGATGAAAAACTGTTTTTT.

The DNA of the CDR3 is TGTGCCAGCAACGTAGAGTTGAACACTGAAGCTTTCTTT. Translating it yields CASNVELNTEAFF. The chain carries TRBV12-3 or TRBV12-4 and TRBJ1-1; no definite D call. V was trimmed by 7 bases and J by 0 bases, leaving 9 bases between them. The CDR3 extends over 13 amino acids.

This chain uses TRBV28 with TRBJ2-6, with TRBD2 as a possible D gene (6 bases). The CDR3 is 17 residues long. Per the germline V gene, CDR1 is MDHEN and CDR2 is SYDVKM. V was trimmed by 6 bases and J by 0 bases, leaving 15 bases between them. As DNA, the CDR3 is TGTGCCAGCAGCCCCTCGGGGGACGGCTCTGGGGCCAACGTCCTGACTTTC. It yields the protein CASSPSGDGSGANVLTF.

This clone was seen just once. This chain uses TRBV5-1 with TRBJ2-2; D call uncertain. The CDR3 runs to 14 residues. Between the trimmed V and J ends, which lost 0 bases and 1 base, there was a span of 4 bases. The germline V gene encodes CDR1 SGHRS and CDR2 YFSETQ. CDR3 protein: CASSLGQNTGELFF. Here the CDR3 DNA reads TGCGCCAGCAGCTTGGGACAGAACACCGGGGAGCTGTTTTTT.

The rearrangement joins TRBV7-2 to TRBJ2-1, with D unresolved. From germline, CDR1 is SGHTA and CDR2 FQGNSA. The CDR3 is 14 residues long. Trimming left V 1 base short and J 5 bases short, with 9 bases between. The chain's CDR3 is CASSLGALNNEQFF. Here the CDR3 DNA reads TGTGCCAGCAGCTTAGGGGCCCTTAACAATGAGCAGTTCTTC.

There are a few counts of this clone. V usage is TRBV3-1 (or the pseudogene TRBV3-2) and J usage is TRBJ1-2; D is undetermined. The CDR3 sequence is 14 residues long. The germline V gene encodes CDR1 LGHDT and CDR2 YNNKEL (reference sequence). The germline V and J ends were trimmed by 1 base and 0 bases, with 6 bases remaining between them. The CDR3 DNA sequence: TGTGCCAGCAGCCAAGGACTAACTAACTATGGCTACACCTTC. Protein sequence: CASSQGLTNYGYTF.

In DNA, the CDR3 is TGTGCCAGCACAGCCGGACAGGATAGCTCCTACGAGCAGTACTTC. It yields the protein CASTAGQDSSYEQYF. The J gene is TRBJ2-7, the V gene TRBV28; 7 bases are shared with TRBD1. The J segment lost 0 bases and the V segment lost 7 bases, leaving 9 bases of the junction unmatched. This CDR3 has 15 residues. The germline gives CDR1 MDHEN, CDR2 SYDVKM. The whole variable domain, filled in from reference TRBV28 and TRBJ2-7, reads DVKVTQSSRYLVKRTGEKVFLECVQDMDHENMFWYRQDPGLGLRLIYFSYDVKMKEKGDIPEGYSVSREKKERFSLILESASTNQTSMYLCASTAGQDSSYEQYFGPGTRLTVT.

This chain uses TRBV7-9 with TRBJ1-2; D gene ambiguous. Germline CDR1 is SEHNR and CDR2 is FQNEAQ (reference sequence). The CDR3 contains 17 residues. Between the trimmed V and J ends, which lost 4 bases and 4 bases, there was a span of 22 bases. The CDR3 is CASSSNNARLLGYGYTF. The CDR3 DNA is TGTGCCAGCAGCTCAAATAACGCGAGGCTCCTGGGCTATGGCTACACCTTC.

V and J are TRBV9 and TRBJ1-1; D possibly corresponds to TRBD1 (6 bases). The CDR3 has 16 residues. With 0 bases removed from V and 0 bases from J, the gap between germline ends came to 12 bases. Germline V gene sequence: CDR1 SGDLS, CDR2 YYNGEE. CDR3 DNA: TGTGCCAGCAGCGTAGGGACAGACCTTATGAACACTGAAGCTTTCTTT. This gives the protein CASSVGTDLMNTEAFF.

The chain uses TRBV5-1 and TRBJ2-1; TRBD2 is a possible D gene (6 bases). The CDR3 runs 15 residues. V was clipped by 1 base and J by 2 bases, with 10 bases between them. Germline lookup yields CDR1 SGHRS and CDR2 YFSETQ. The CDR3 nucleotides read TGCGCCAGCAGCTTGTCCGGAGGGCCCTACAATGAGCAGTTCTTC. This sequence encodes CASSLSGGPYNEQFF. The complete variable domain, with remaining parts taken from reference TRBV5-1 and TRBJ2-1, reads KAGVTQTPRYLIKTRGQQVTLSCSPISGHRSVSWYQQTPGQGLQFLFEYFSETQRNKGNFPGRFSGRQFSNSRSEMNVSTLELGDSALYLCASSLSGGPYNEQFFGPGTRLTVL.

The sample holds a few counts of this clone. The chain employs TRBV5-1 and TRBJ2-5; tentatively, D is TRBD1 (6 bases). The V end was cut by 0 bases, the J end by 1 base, with 16 bases between. Per the germline V gene, CDR1 is SGHRS and CDR2 is YFSETQ. The CDR3 runs to 17 residues. The DNA of the CDR3 is TGCGCCAGCAGCTTGGGTTGGGGGCGCAGGGGCCAAGAGACCCAGTACTTC. This sequence encodes CASSLGWGRRGQETQYF.

The chain joins TRBV12-2 to TRBJ2-7; the tabulated D call, TRBD2, remains unverified against the DNA. TRBV12-2 is a pseudogene locus. The CDR3 contains 18 residues. CDR3 DNA: TGTGCAAGTCGCTCATTATTAAGACTAGCGGGTACCGCCTACGAGCAGTACTTC. Amino acid sequence: CASRSLLRLAGTAYEQYF.

The chain is built from TRBV2 and TRBJ1-2, with D possibly matching TRBD1 (5 bases). Trimming shortened V by 0 bases and J by 8 bases, and 19 bases separated the two germline ends. Germline lookup yields CDR1 SNHLY and CDR2 FYNNEI. The CDR3 has 16 residues. As DNA, the CDR3 is TGTGCCAGCAGTGAAGCAGGAAGGGGTCACAAGGGGGGCTACACCTTC. Protein: CASSEAGRGHKGGYTF.

This clone has more than one count but fewer than ten. The gene calls are TRBV28 and TRBJ2-3, with 9 nucleotides matching TRBD2. This CDR3 comprises 16 residues. Looked up from germline, CDR1 is MDHEN and CDR2 is SYDVKM. J was trimmed by 6 bases and V by 4 bases; bases with no gene match: 11. The CDR3: CASSSQRRGGMDTQYF. The CDR3 DNA follows: TGTGCCAGCAGTTCCCAAAGGCGGGGGGGCATGGATACGCAGTATTTT.

The V and J genes are TRBV28 and TRBJ2-4, with D possibly TRBD1 on 5 matching bases. The V gene lost 1 base and the J gene lost 0 bases, with 13 bases spanning the gap. This CDR3 region has 17 residues. Germline-derived CDR1 and CDR2 are MDHEN and SYDVKM. The CDR3 nucleotides read TGTGCCAGCAGTTTATTATCTGGGGCGATAGCCAAAAACATTCAGTACTTC. Its translation: CASSLLSGAIAKNIQYF.

This clone was recorded a few times. The chain has TRBV28 and TRBJ1-1; D uncertain. Germline CDR1 reads MDHEN; CDR2 reads SYDVKM. The V end was cut by 5 bases, the J end by 0 bases, with 10 bases between. The CDR3 totals 14 residues. DNA of the CDR3: TGTGCCAGCAGTGCCGTAAACATGAACACTGAAGCTTTCTTT. Translating it yields CASSAVNMNTEAFF. Full variable domain (outside the CDR3, taken from reference TRBV28 and TRBJ1-1): DVKVTQSSRYLVKRTGEKVFLECVQDMDHENMFWYRQDPGLGLRLIYFSYDVKMKEKGDIPEGYSVSREKKERFSLILESASTNQTSMYLCASSAVNMNTEAFFGQGTRLTVV.

This rearrangement joins TRBV10-2 to TRBJ1-2, with 7 bases that match TRBD1. This CDR3 region has 16 residues. Germline CDR1 reads WSHSY; CDR2 reads SAAADI. The junction had 15 bases not matched to a gene; V was cut back by 3 bases and J by 8 bases. Here the CDR3 DNA reads TGCGCCAGCAGTGATGTTAAACGGACAGGCTTAGGGGGCTACACCTTC. Protein: CASSDVKRTGLGGYTF.